This T cell receptor beta chain was observed in a study of cytomegalovirus exposure and HLA in healthy donors. The PCR ran on 60 Vbeta and 13 Jbeta primers. Assay: immunoSEQ multiplex PCR; the TCRdb copy retains only in-frame clones and omits some. The sample contains 150,000 to 250,000 clones, roughly 79% of which appear only once. This clone has only one observation. Looked up from germline, CDR1 is MDHEN and CDR2 is SYDVKM. The CDR3 runs 12 residues. V lost 6 bases, J lost 8 bases, and 13 bases lay in between. Sample: PBMCs. V gene TRBV28 combines with J gene TRBJ1-2; tentative D call: TRBD1 (5 bases). This clonotype was obtained from a man aged 25-45 years in good health and CMV-seronegative. The DNA of the CDR3 is TGTGCCAGCAGAGAGACAGTTCACGGCTACACCTTC. Amino acid sequence: CASRETVHGYTF.